This T cell receptor (beta chain) was sequenced in a study of OX40 agonist ivuxolimab in advanced cancers. TCRdb keeps only in-frame clones here, not all; method: immunoSEQ multiplex PCR. The repertoire holds 60,000 or so clones, with approximately 81% as singletons. Germline-derived CDR1 and CDR2 are LGHNA and YNFKEQ. Trimming stripped 1 base from V and 2 bases from J, with 15 bases between. This CDR3 contains 16 residues. This TCR was sampled from an adult with an advanced solid tumor such as melanoma, head and neck, liver or kidney cancer. Sequenced here: CD4+ or CD8+ T cells sorted from blood, sampled in a trial of the OX40 agonist ivuxolimab. This chain uses TRBV4-2 with TRBJ2-7, with unresolved D. CDR3 protein: CASSQVVGTNPYEQYF. CDR3 coding DNA: TGTGCCAGCAGCCAAGTAGTCGGCACAAATCCCTACGAGCAGTACTTC.